Included here is one T cell receptor beta chain sequence, with context. The CDR3 length is 15 residues. The germline V gene encodes CDR1 KGHSH and CDR2 LQKENI. The sample comes from a study of blood T cells in healthy people across ages. Alongside a J-beta primer mix, a sample-barcoded 5' primer served in a second PCR lasting about 7 to 12 cycles. Each TCR beta cDNA got a 12-nucleotide random molecular identifier. TCRdb reprocessed the 5' RACE reads via MiXCR and lists one record per CDR3 protein. The sample includes over 1,300,000 distinct CDR3 sequences, around 59% of them seen just once. The specimen sequenced was blood. The rearrangement uses TRBV18 and TRBJ2-7; the match to TRBD1 covers 10 bases. The J call may be in error: the DNA end matches TRBJ2-5 better. This TCR came from a man aged 18 to 35 in good health. The CDR3 is CASSPTGGQEKTQYF. CDR3 bases: TGTGCCAGCTCACCGACAGGGGGCCAAGAAAAGACCCAGTACTTC.